Shown below are 5 T cell receptor beta chains from a single sample sequenced in a study of cytomegalovirus exposure and HLA in healthy donors. Use of 60 Vbeta and 13 Jbeta primers characterized the PCR. TCRdb's table, derived via immunoSEQ multiplex PCR, lists solely in-frame clones and lacks some. The sample holds 160,000 or so clones; 84% are singletons and the top ten take less than 2%. Sample: PBMCs. Receptor source: a man younger than 30 in good health and CMV-seronegative.

The chain employs TRBV4-1 and TRBJ2-5; possible D gene TRBD1, 7 bases. V lost 4 bases, J lost 5 bases, and 29 bases lay in between. Germline CDR1 and CDR2: MGHRA and YSYEKL. This CDR3 comprises 19 residues. CDR3 sequence (DNA): TGCGCCAGCAGCCGCACTAGGGGGATATCAGGGGGGCCTCGGGAGACCCAGTACTTC. It translates to CASSRTRGISGGPRETQYF.

This rearrangement joins TRBV9 to TRBJ1-3, with D tentatively TRBD1 (6 bases). Trimming cost V 0 bases and J 2 bases, with 9 bases left between them. The CDR3 is made up of 15 amino acids. Germline V gene sequence: CDR1 SGDLS, CDR2 YYNGEE. The CDR3 nucleotides are TGTGCCAGCAGCGTAGATTGGACAGCTGGAAACACCATATATTTT. It translates to CASSVDWTAGNTIYF.

This clone has more than one count but fewer than ten. V is TRBV6-5 and J is TRBJ2-7, with TRBD1 matching 7 bases. The germline CDR1 and CDR2 sequences are MNHEY and SVGAGI. V lost 7 bases, J lost 6 bases, and 12 bases stayed unmatched. There are 14 residues in the CDR3. Written as DNA, the CDR3 is TGTGCCAGCAAGCGGTCACAGGGGTTGAGCGAGCAGTACTTC. Protein: CASKRSQGLSEQYF.

The genes are TRBV2 and TRBJ1-3; D may be TRBD1 (5 bases). Trimming cost V 5 bases and J 9 bases, with 20 bases left between them. The CDR3 is made up of 15 amino acids. CDR1 SNHLY and CDR2 FYNNEI come from the germline V gene. The CDR3 DNA sequence: TGTGCCAGCAGTATCAGTCGGACCAACGGGGGCACCATATATTTT. Translated: CASSISRTNGGTIYF. Complete variable domain (other parts from reference TRBV2 and TRBJ1-3): EPEVTQTPSHQVTQMGQEVILRCVPISNHLYFYWYRQILGQKVEFLVSFYNNEISEKSEIFDDQFSVERPDGSNFTLKIRSTKLEDSAMYFCASSISRTNGGTIYFGEGSWLTVV.

The chain couples TRBV27 to TRBJ1-5; tentatively, D is TRBD1 (5 bases). Trimming shortened V by 5 bases and J by 0 bases, and 14 bases separated the two germline ends. Looked up from germline, CDR1 is MNHEY and CDR2 is SMNVEV (reference sequence). The CDR3 extends over 16 amino acids. This chain's CDR3 is CASSPLDRISNQPQHF. CDR3 nucleotides: TGTGCCAGCAGTCCCCTCGACAGAATTAGCAATCAGCCCCAGCATTTT.